The 10 T cell receptor beta chains below were found in one sample sequenced in a study of blood T cell repertoires in COVID-19. Some clones are missing from TCRdb's copy, which holds only in-frame ones; the method was immunoSEQ multiplex PCR. The repertoire holds some 230,000 clones, with 85% as singletons. The source material was peripheral blood. These receptors came from a middle-aged man with acute or convalescent COVID-19.

The rearrangement links TRBV9 to TRBJ2-3; TRBD2 is a possible D gene (6 bases). The CDR3 length is 15 residues. Trimming removed 3 bases at V and 0 bases at J, with 11 bases between. CDR1 SGDLS and CDR2 YYNGEE come from the germline V gene. CDR3 residues: CASSDGGTSTDTQYF. The CDR3 region has the DNA TGTGCCAGCAGCGATGGAGGGACTAGCACAGATACGCAGTATTTT. Based on the CDR3 plus reference TRBV9 and TRBJ2-3, the full variable domain is DSGVTQTPKHLITATGQRVTLRCSPRSGDLSVYWYQQSLDQGLQFLIQYYNGEERAKGNILERFSAQQFPDLHSELNLSSLELGDSALYFCASSDGGTSTDTQYFGPGTRLTVL.

This chain connects TRBV6-5 to TRBJ1-3; no firm D call. The V gene's germline CDR1 is MNHEY and CDR2 SVGAGI. The CDR3 runs to 15 residues. Trimming took off 0 bases at V and 0 bases at J, with 6 bases between the two ends. CDR3 coding DNA: TGTGCCAGCAGTTACTCGACTTACTCTGGAAACACCATATATTTT. It is translated as CASSYSTYSGNTIYF.

The gene calls are TRBV25-1 and TRBJ1-2, with a possible D match to TRBD1 (6 bases). Trimming stripped 3 bases from V and 7 bases from J, with 12 bases between. Germline V CDR1 and CDR2: MGHDK, SYGVNS. The CDR3 covers 13 residues. As DNA, the CDR3 is TGTGCCAGCAGTGAGCTACAGGGTACTGGCTACACCTTC. It encodes CASSELQGTGYTF.

The J gene is TRBJ1-2, the V gene TRBV6-5; 11 bases are shared with TRBD1. The CDR3 covers 15 residues. The germline V gene has CDR1 MNHEY and CDR2 SVGAGI. J gave up 4 bases and V 4 bases, and 5 bases lay outside the gene matches. The CDR3 protein is CASSSPGTGGYGYTF. CDR3 sequence (DNA): TGTGCCAGCAGTTCCCCCGGGACAGGGGGCTATGGCTACACCTTC.

This chain uses TRBV6-2 or TRBV6-3 with TRBJ1-2, with 7 bases aligning to TRBD1. The CDR3 runs 14 residues. Unmatched junction bases numbered 8, after V lost 2 bases and J lost 8 bases. Germline assignment: CDR1 MNHEY and CDR2 SVGEGT. The CDR3 sequence is CASSYGGTGEGYTF. In DNA form, the CDR3 reads TGTGCCAGCAGTTACGGGGGAACAGGGGAAGGCTACACCTTC.

CDR3 residues: CASSPRGDNSDTEAFF. CDR3 in DNA: TGTGCCAGCTCACCACGGGGGGATAATTCCGACACTGAAGCTTTCTTT. V usage is TRBV18 and J usage is TRBJ1-1, with a weak D call TRBD1 (5 bases). The V end was cut by 1 base, the J end by 3 bases, with 15 bases between. Germline V gene lookup returns CDR1 KGHSH and CDR2 LQKENI. This CDR3 spans 16 amino acids. Full variable domain (rest looked up from reference TRBV18 and TRBJ1-1): NAGVMQNPRHLVRRRGQEARLRCSPMKGHSHVYWYRQLPEEGLKFMVYLQKENIIDESGMPKERFSAEFPKEGPSILRIQQVVRGDSAAYFCASSPRGDNSDTEAFFGQGTRLTVV.

The rearrangement uses TRBV7-8 and TRBJ1-2; possible D gene TRBD1, 6 bases. This CDR3 comprises 13 residues. Between the trimmed V and J ends, which lost 4 bases and 8 bases, there was a span of 14 bases. Germline values: CDR1 SGHVS, CDR2 FQNEAQ. This chain's CDR3 is CASSSNRVRGYTF. DNA of the CDR3: TGTGCCAGCAGCTCGAACAGGGTGCGCGGCTACACCTTC.

The CDR3 DNA reads as TGTGCCAGCAGCCACCCCTGGGCGAGCTATGGCTACACCTTC. This encodes CASSHPWASYGYTF. The rearrangement uses TRBV3-1 (or the pseudogene TRBV3-2) and TRBJ1-2; D gene uncertain. CDR3 size: 14 residues. V was trimmed by 3 bases and J by 4 bases, leaving 12 bases between them. Germline V lookup: CDR1 LGHDT, CDR2 YNNKEL (reference sequence).

The chain uses TRBV6-5 and TRBJ1-3; the D is unclear. CDR3 size: 16 residues. The ends were cut back, 0 bases at V and 4 bases at J, with 13 bases in the middle. The germline V gene has CDR1 MNHEY and CDR2 SVGAGI. The CDR3 nucleotides are TGTGCCAGCAGTTACTCGGCCGGGAGGCTAGGAAACACCATATATTTT. This codes for CASSYSAGRLGNTIYF.

This chain links TRBV6-5 with TRBJ1-1, with D hard to call. Germline V lookup: CDR1 MNHEY, CDR2 SVGAGI. The V gene lost 6 bases and the J gene lost 4 bases, with 12 bases spanning the gap. The CDR3 is 13 amino acids. CDR3 DNA: TGTGCCAGCAGAAGCCCCCTGAGCACTGAAGCTTTCTTT. Its translation is CASRSPLSTEAFF.